The T cell receptor (beta chain) under discussion was sequenced for a study of shared T cell receptors in the human thymus. Produced via immunoSEQ multiplex PCR; TCRdb's table is partial and in-frame only. The sample records approximately 760,000 clones, approximately 83% being singletons. The CDR3 consists of 17 residues. V was cut by 4 bases and J by 0 bases, with 16 bases left in between. Germline CDR1 is SGHDT and CDR2 is YYEEEE. These data are also associated with another study on human thymus T cells. That publication notes: Serving as donors were healthy Finnish infants, each of whom was having open corrective surgery for congenital heart defects. Thymic material originated from resections removed in the course of corrective heart surgery. Biased V and J segment usage appeared in thymus and peripheral blood. The related literature has documented a marked overlap of thymic repertoires among unrelated individuals.

The V call is TRBV5-6, the J call TRBJ1-4, with D possibly being TRBD1 (6 bases). The sequence derives from a girl under three years old with a congenital heart defect. The sequenced material came from thymocytes. Written as DNA, the CDR3 is TGTGCCAGCAGCCTCGGGGGGGGCGGTACAACTAATGAAAAACTGTTTTTT. It encodes CASSLGGGGTTNEKLFF. Filled out from reference TRBV5-6 and TRBJ1-4, the complete variable domain reads DAGVTQSPTHLIKTRGQQVTLRCSPKSGHDTVSWYQQALGQGPQFIFQYYEEEERQRGNFPDRFSGHQFPNYSSELNVNALLLGDSALYLCASSLGGGGTTNEKLFFGSGTQLSVL.